A single T cell receptor (beta chain) is shown here with its context. Its antigen remains unidentified. Per-base quality was not reported, and no clone a single base away is much larger than it. The data stem from a study of blood T cell repertoires in COVID-19 (TCRdb year 2020). The study in broad terms: Collaborator samples came from the United States, Italy and Spain and covered acute and convalescent phases of COVID-19. The material from the prospective study consisted of cDNA or gDNA derived from T cells, B-cell-depleted T cells, or PBMCs. The dataset comprised deeply sampled blood TCRbeta repertoires from subjects exposed to, actively infected with, or recovered from COVID-19. The repertoires were released in a freely available public database intended as a resource for research on the immune response to SARS-CoV-2. Samples were obtained from the ongoing ImmuneRACE study (first 160 participants) and from 1,254 subjects provided by 6 global collaborators. The sample metadata nearly always contained a de-identified subject ID, COVID-19 status, age in years and sex. Where available, HLA class I and class II types were taken from metadata supplied by the sample provider and were not determined by assay-based typing. Paper-wide results and their limitations: How much clinical and demographic metadata was included differed by source and by participant, and the metadata was provided uncurated.

TCRbeta CDR3 regions were amplified from genomic DNA by means of the immunoSEQ Assay, a bias-controlled multiplex PCR. The study's own analysis went as follows. Nucleated cell counts per sample were estimated from amplification of reference gene primers within the assay. To quantify the absolute abundance of each unique TCRbeta CDR3 rearrangement, sequence reads were collapsed and filtered. For each sample, productive Simpson clonality was calculated as the square root of Simpson's diversity index over productive rearrangements. Drawn from immuneACCESS, this table holds only the in-frame rearrangements with V and J called that TCRdb kept. Clones are partly lost; checked studies trace under half to an unresolved V gene and leave the rest unexplained. V, J and clone size reflect that table, while D and trimming were determined from the DNA. A total of approximately 380,000 clones appear in this sample, approximately 90% of them only once. The ten largest clones capture around 0.86% of the sample.

Measured from the cysteine to the phenylalanine, the CDR3 is 16 residues long. This entry keeps only the CDR3 DNA: 48 bases, framed from base 1. Germline trimming amounts to 7 bases on V and 2 bases on J, with 7 as the count of junction bases outside the gene matches. From a lookup of the germline V gene (reference sequence), CDR1 and CDR2 are LNHDA and SQIVND. In the prospective study, participants were 18 to 89 years old, resided in fewer than 25 geographic areas of the United States, and were enrolled through a virtual design. Cohort assignment in the prospective study relied on participant-reported clinical history from a screening survey and a study questionnaire. Exposed participants had been in contact, within 2 weeks of entering the study, with a person who had a PCR-confirmed or clinician-diagnosed case of COVID-19. Mobile phlebotomists in the prospective study collected whole blood, serum and a nasopharyngeal or oropharyngeal swab from every participant. Prospective study participants could optionally give additional blood draws and questionnaires over an approximately two-month period. Blood samples from the prospective study were shipped frozen or at room temperature prior to DNA extraction.

The receptor was derived from a woman between 40 and 55 years old who had been exposed to COVID-19. The sequence is built from TRBV19 and TRBJ2-3; a stretch of 12 junction bases matches TRBD2. Material: PBMCs or T cells enriched from blood (not recorded which). The nucleotide sequence reads as follows: TGTGCCAGTACCGCAGGACTAGCGGGATACACAGATACGCAGTATTTT. Translated, this gives CASTAGLAGYTDTQYF.